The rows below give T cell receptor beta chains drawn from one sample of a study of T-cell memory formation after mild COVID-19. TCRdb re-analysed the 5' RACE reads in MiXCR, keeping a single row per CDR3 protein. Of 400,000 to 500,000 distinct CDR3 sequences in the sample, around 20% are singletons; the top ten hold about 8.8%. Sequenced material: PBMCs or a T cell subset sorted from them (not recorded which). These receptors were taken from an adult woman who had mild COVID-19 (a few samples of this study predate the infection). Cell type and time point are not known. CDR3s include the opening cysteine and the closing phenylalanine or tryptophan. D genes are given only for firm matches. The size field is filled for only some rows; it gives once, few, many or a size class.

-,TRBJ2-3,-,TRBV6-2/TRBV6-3,CASSNTQRVTQYF,TGTGCCAGCAGTAATACCCAAAGGGTTACGCAGTATTTT
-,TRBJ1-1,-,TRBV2,CASSYLGGTEAFF,TGTGCCAGCAGTTACCTAGGCGGGACTGAAGCTTTCTTT
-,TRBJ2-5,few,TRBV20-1,CSAGPASYTSGTQYF,TGCAGTGCTGGGCCGGCTAGCTACACGTCAGGGACCCAGTACTTC
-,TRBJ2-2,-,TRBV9,CASSRDRTNTGELFF,TGTGCCAGCAGCCGGGACCGAACGAACACCGGGGAGCTGTTTTTT
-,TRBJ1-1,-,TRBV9,CASSPSGRVNTEAFF,TGTGCCAGCAGCCCGTCAGGGCGGGTGAACACTGAAGCTTTCTTT
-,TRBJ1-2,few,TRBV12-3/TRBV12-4,CASSRGGLADYGYTF,TGTGCCAGCAGTCGGGGGGGGCTGGCGGACTATGGCTACACCTTC
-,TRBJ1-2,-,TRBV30,CAGGDRPYGYTF,TGTGCCGGGGGCGACAGGCCCTATGGCTACACCTTC
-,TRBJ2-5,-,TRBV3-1,CASSQVSGRETQYF,TGTGCCAGCAGCCAAGTTTCCGGGCGGGAGACCCAGTACTTC
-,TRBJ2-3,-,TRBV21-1,CASSKDGAGQGTNASTDTQYF,TGTGCCAGCAGCAAAGACGGTGCTGGACAGGGAACTAACGCTAGCACAGATACGCAGTATTTT
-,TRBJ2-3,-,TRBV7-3,CASSHSDLGTDTQYF,TGTGCCAGCAGCCACTCTGATCTCGGCACAGATACGCAGTATTTT
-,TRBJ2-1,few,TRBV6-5,CASNGQYNEQFF,TGTGCCAGCAATGGACAGTACAATGAGCAGTTCTTC
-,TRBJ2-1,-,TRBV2,CDSRPPSSNEQFF,TGTGACAGCAGACCTCCTAGCAGCAATGAGCAGTTCTTC
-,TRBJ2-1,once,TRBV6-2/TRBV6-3,CASSITPLGFFVF,TGTGCCAGCAGTATCACCCCCCTCGGGTTCTTTGTCTTC
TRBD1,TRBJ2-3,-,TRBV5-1,CASSSGQGVDTQYF,TGCGCCAGCAGCTCGGGACAGGGGGTGGATACGCAGTATTTT
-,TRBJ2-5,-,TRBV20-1,CSARNSEVETQYF,TGCAGTGCTAGAAATTCGGAAGTCGAGACCCAGTACTTC
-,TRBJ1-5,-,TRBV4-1,CASSQTDSNQPQHF,TGCGCCAGCAGCCAGACAGATAGCAATCAGCCCCAGCATTTT
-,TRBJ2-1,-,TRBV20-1,CSASSVNEQFF,TGCAGTGCTAGCAGCGTCAATGAGCAGTTCTTC